The 23 T cell receptor beta chains below all came from one sample that was sequenced in a study of technical replicates of blood from several donors. Clones were sequenced by immunoSEQ multiplex PCR, and TCRdb holds only the in-frame ones, with some missing. The table has approximately 82,000 clones, over 95% seen once. Sequencing was performed on T cells isolated from PBMCs. The origin of the receptors is a human donor in good health.

V gene TRBV9 combines with J gene TRBJ2-7, with 12 bases lining up with TRBD2. Trimming at V came to 1 base and at J to 5 bases, leaving 7 bases not matched to a gene. CDR3 length equals 16 residues. CDR1 and CDR2 (germline): SGDLS, YYNGEE. The DNA of the CDR3 is TGTGCCAGCAGCGTAACTATAGGACTAGCGGGAAACGAGCAGTACTTC. Translated: CASSVTIGLAGNEQYF.

This chain connects TRBV15 to TRBJ1-3; 7 nucleotides line up with TRBD1. CDR3 length: 16 amino acids. Germline V gene data show CDR1 as LNHNV and CDR2 as YYDKDF (reference sequence). Trimming at V came to 3 bases and at J to 0 bases, leaving 5 bases not matched to a gene. The CDR3 DNA follows: TGTGCCACCAGCAGGGGACAGCAAGACTCTGGAAACACCATATATTTT. It translates to CATSRGQQDSGNTIYF.

The rearrangement uses TRBV7-2 and TRBJ2-5; D possibly corresponds to TRBD1 (6 bases). Trimming pared 5 bases from V and 1 base from J, leaving 11 bases between. Germline CDR1 SGHTA, CDR2 FQGNSA. The CDR3 is 14 residues long. The CDR3 coding sequence is TGTGCCAGCAGCCCAGGGGCGGCCCAAGAGACCCAGTACTTC. Protein: CASSPGAAQETQYF.

This chain uses TRBV6-1 with TRBJ1-2, with D possibly being TRBD1 (6 bases). The CDR3 sequence is 13 residues long. Germline V gives CDR1 MNHNS, CDR2 SASEGT. V lost 7 bases to trimming and J lost 4 bases, with 13 bases between them. CDR3: CASTMDSTYGYTF. Here the CDR3 DNA reads TGTGCCAGCACCATGGACAGTACCTATGGCTACACCTTC.

The chain uses TRBV7-3 and TRBJ2-7, with D tentatively TRBD2 (6 bases). The ends were cut back, 5 bases at V and 2 bases at J, with 10 bases in the middle. The germline CDR1 and CDR2 sequences are SGHTA and FQGTGA. The CDR3 is made up of 13 amino acids. CDR3 sequence: CASSLGGTYEQYF. The CDR3 bases are TGTGCCAGCAGCCTCGGCGGGACCTACGAGCAGTACTTC.

The chain links TRBV9 to TRBJ2-2; TRBD2 matches 7 bases. Trimming removed 4 bases from V and 2 bases from J; junction bases left unmatched: 20. This CDR3 contains 20 residues. Germline values: CDR1 SGDLS, CDR2 YYNGEE. CDR3 amino acids: CASSPPSPLTIAGNTGELFF. The CDR3 DNA sequence: TGTGCCAGCAGCCCCCCGTCCCCTCTGACTATAGCGGGTAACACCGGGGAGCTGTTTTTT.

This rearrangement joins TRBV19 to TRBJ1-1; the D gene is possibly TRBD1 (5 bases). V was pared by 7 bases and J by 2 bases, with 23 bases between. Germline V CDR1 and CDR2: LNHDA, SQIVND (reference sequence). This CDR3 comprises 17 residues. The CDR3 nucleotides are TGTGCCAGTACTACATTGGGGGGTTTGAGGCTCAACACTGAAGCTTTCTTT. It encodes CASTTLGGLRLNTEAFF.

This chain uses TRBV10-3 with TRBJ2-1; maybe TRBD1 (6 bases). CDR3 length: 12 residues. Trimming took off 8 bases at V and 6 bases at J, with 11 bases between the two ends. Germline V gene lookup returns CDR1 ENHRY and CDR2 SYGVKD. This CDR3 is CAIAAGANEQFF. For the CDR3, the DNA is TGTGCCATCGCGGCAGGGGCCAATGAGCAGTTCTTC.

The J gene is TRBJ1-2, the V gene TRBV29-1; D possibly corresponds to TRBD1 (6 bases). CDR1 is SQVTM and CDR2 is ANQGSEA in the germline V gene. The CDR3 is 13 amino acids. The V end lost 7 bases, the J end lost 6 bases, and 18 bases lay between the germline ends. DNA for the CDR3: TGCAGCGCCCTAGGGGGGGTAGTAAATGGCTACACCTTC. The encoded protein is CSALGGVVNGYTF.

The chain has TRBV9 and TRBJ2-7; tentatively, D is TRBD1 (5 bases). Germline V gene lookup returns CDR1 SGDLS and CDR2 YYNGEE. The CDR3 consists of 12 residues. Trimming shortened V by 3 bases and J by 5 bases, and 9 bases separated the two germline ends. CDR3 loop: CASSARANEQYF. CDR3 DNA sequence: TGTGCCAGCAGCGCCAGGGCCAACGAGCAGTACTTC.

J is TRBJ1-4 and V is TRBV19, with a possible D match to TRBD1 (5 bases). Trimming took 7 bases from V and 1 from J, leaving 10 bases between them. This CDR3 spans 14 amino acids. Per germline, CDR1 LNHDA and CDR2 SQIVND (reference sequence). CDR3 region: CASNQGLTNEKLFF. The DNA of the CDR3 is TGTGCCAGTAACCAGGGACTAACTAATGAAAAACTGTTTTTT.

CDR3 protein: CASSGGQSYEQYF. DNA of the CDR3: TGTGCCAGCAGCGGAGGACAGAGCTACGAGCAGTACTTC. The J gene is TRBJ2-7, the V gene TRBV27; D perhaps matches TRBD1 (6 bases). Germline V lookup: CDR1 MNHEY, CDR2 SMNVEV (reference sequence). Trimming left V 6 bases short and J 3 bases short, with 12 bases between. This CDR3 is 13 amino acids long.

The count of this clone is one. One end of the junction is discordant with germline, which a read error may explain. The rearrangement links TRBV14 to TRBJ1-3, with D possibly matching TRBD1 (6 bases). Germline CDR1 reads SGHDN; CDR2 reads FVKESK. The CDR3 length is 18 residues. The CDR3 spells CASSQDNNREVSGNTIYF. CDR3 in DNA: TGTGCCAGCAGTCAAGATAACAACAGGGAAGTCTCTGGAAACACCATATATTTT.

This chain joins TRBV2 and TRBJ2-5; D gene unclear. This CDR3 comprises 13 residues. The germline V and J ends were trimmed by 10 bases and 3 bases, with 15 bases remaining between them. Germline CDR1 SNHLY, CDR2 FYNNEI. CDR3 DNA sequence: TGTGCCACTAGACCGGTCTGGAAAGAGACCCAGTACTTC. Translated: CATRPVWKETQYF.

This sequence joins TRBV4-3 and TRBJ2-1; D is perhaps TRBD2 (7 bases). Deletions cut 0 bases from V and 2 bases from J, with 14 bases between. This CDR3 comprises 17 residues. Per germline, CDR1 LGHNA and CDR2 YSLEER. The CDR3 region has the DNA TGCGCCAGCAGCCAAGATTGGGGGCTAGCGGCCTACAATGAGCAGTTCTTC. Its translation is CASSQDWGLAAYNEQFF.

This clone was observed a single time. The J gene is TRBJ2-1, the V gene TRBV4-1, with no clear D. CDR1 is MGHRA, CDR2 YSYEKL, per germline. V dropped 1 base and J dropped 9 bases, with 7 bases sitting between them. The CDR3 extends over 12 amino acids. Here the CDR3 DNA reads TGCGCCAGCAGCCAAGTTCGCAGTGAGCAGTTCTTC. It yields the protein CASSQVRSEQFF.

This clone came up once. V usage is TRBV6-6 and J usage is TRBJ2-7; D possibly corresponds to TRBD2 (6 bases). The V end lost 5 bases, the J end lost 6 bases, and 20 bases lay between the germline ends. Germline values: CDR1 MNHNY, CDR2 SVGAGI (reference sequence). The CDR3 sequence is 15 residues long. CDR3 in DNA: TGTGCCAGCAGTCCCCGGGACTCGGGGGTCCTCGAGCAGTACTTC. As protein: CASSPRDSGVLEQYF.

In the case of this clone: One junction end disagrees with the germline gene, perhaps due to a read error. This chain links TRBV19 with TRBJ2-6; 8 bases agree with TRBD1. Germline CDR1 and CDR2: LNHDA and SQIVND (reference sequence). The CDR3 has 13 residues. The CDR3 loop is CASSIQGANVLTF. CDR3 nucleotide sequence: TGTGCCAGTAGTATTCAGGGGGCTAACGTCCTGACTTTC. Using reference TRBV19 and TRBJ2-6 for the parts outside the CDR3, the full variable domain is DGGITQSPKYLFRKEGQNVTLSCEQNLNHDAMYWYRQDPGQGLRLIYYSQIVNDFQKGDIAEGYSVSREKKESFPLTVTSAQKNPTAFYLCASSIQGANVLTFGAGSRLTVL.

The V call is TRBV6-1, the J call TRBJ2-7; maybe TRBD1 (5 bases). The CDR3 extends over 14 amino acids. Germline V gene lookup returns CDR1 MNHNS and CDR2 SASEGT. V lost 0 bases and J lost 3, with 9 bases in between. CDR3 amino acids: CASSEARGFYEQYF. The CDR3 nucleotides are TGTGCCAGCAGTGAAGCAAGGGGTTTCTACGAGCAGTACTTC.

V is TRBV6-5 and J is TRBJ2-7, with D tentatively TRBD2 (6 bases). CDR1 and CDR2 from the germline V gene are MNHEY and SVGAGI. The CDR3 loop spans 12 amino acids. V was shortened by 5 bases and J by 6 bases, with 11 bases between the two germline ends. In DNA form, the CDR3 reads TGTGCCAGCAGTCGGGGAGGTTCCGAGCAGTACTTC. Amino acids: CASSRGGSEQYF.

V usage is TRBV6-1 and J usage is TRBJ1-5; D ambiguous. Trimming pared 1 base from V and 6 bases from J, leaving 7 bases between. This CDR3 has 13 residues. CDR1 is MNHNS and CDR2 is SASEGT in the germline V gene. In DNA form, the CDR3 reads TGTGCCAGCAGTGAAGAGCGGAGTCAGCCCCAGCATTTT. As protein: CASSEERSQPQHF.

The rearrangement joins TRBV18 to TRBJ2-1; 10 bases line up with TRBD2. J lost 6 bases, V lost 5 bases, and 4 bases had no gene match. This CDR3 has 14 amino acids. Germline CDR1 reads KGHSH; CDR2 reads LQKENI. CDR3 sequence: CASSGTSESNEQFF. CDR3 DNA sequence: TGTGCCAGCTCAGGGACTAGCGAGTCCAATGAGCAGTTCTTC. The full variable domain, its missing parts supplied by reference TRBV18 and TRBJ2-1, is NAGVMQNPRHLVRRRGQEARLRCSPMKGHSHVYWYRQLPEEGLKFMVYLQKENIIDESGMPKERFSAEFPKEGPSILRIQQVVRGDSAAYFCASSGTSESNEQFFGPGTRLTVL.

The chain employs TRBV14 and TRBJ2-3; 15 bases map to TRBD2. The CDR3 extends over 20 amino acids. The J segment lost 3 bases and the V segment lost 2 bases, leaving 12 bases of the junction unmatched. Germline V CDR1 and CDR2: SGHDN, FVKESK. In DNA form, the CDR3 reads TGTGCCAGCAGCCAACGCTGGTCTGGACTAGCGGGAGGGCCTACAGATACGCAGTATTTT. Its translation: CASSQRWSGLAGGPTDTQYF.